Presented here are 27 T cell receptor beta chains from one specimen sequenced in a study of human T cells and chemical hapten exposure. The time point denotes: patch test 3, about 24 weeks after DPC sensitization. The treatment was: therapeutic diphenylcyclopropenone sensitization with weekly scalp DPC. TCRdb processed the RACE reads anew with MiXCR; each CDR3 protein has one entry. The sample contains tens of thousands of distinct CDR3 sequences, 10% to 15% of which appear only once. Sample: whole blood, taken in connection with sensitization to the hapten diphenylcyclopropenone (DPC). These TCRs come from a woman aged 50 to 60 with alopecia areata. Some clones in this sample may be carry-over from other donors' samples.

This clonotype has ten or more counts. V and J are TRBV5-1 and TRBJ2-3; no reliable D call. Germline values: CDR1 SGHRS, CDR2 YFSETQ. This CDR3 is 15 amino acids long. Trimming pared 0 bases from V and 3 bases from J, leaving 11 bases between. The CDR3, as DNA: TGCGCCAGCAGCTTGGGCCGTTCCGGGACAGATACGCAGTATTTT. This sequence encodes CASSLGRSGTDTQYF.

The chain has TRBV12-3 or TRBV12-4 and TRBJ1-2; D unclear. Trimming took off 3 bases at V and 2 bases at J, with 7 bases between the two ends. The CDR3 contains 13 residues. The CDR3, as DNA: TGTGCCAGCAGTTTCACCGGGAACTATGGCTACACCTTC. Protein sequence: CASSFTGNYGYTF.

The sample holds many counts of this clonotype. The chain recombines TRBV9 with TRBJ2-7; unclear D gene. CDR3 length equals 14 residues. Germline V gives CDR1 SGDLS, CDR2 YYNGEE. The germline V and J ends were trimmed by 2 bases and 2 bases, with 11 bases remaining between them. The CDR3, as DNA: TGTGCCAGCAGCGTGAGTCCGGAAACCTACGAGCAGTACTTC. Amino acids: CASSVSPETYEQYF.

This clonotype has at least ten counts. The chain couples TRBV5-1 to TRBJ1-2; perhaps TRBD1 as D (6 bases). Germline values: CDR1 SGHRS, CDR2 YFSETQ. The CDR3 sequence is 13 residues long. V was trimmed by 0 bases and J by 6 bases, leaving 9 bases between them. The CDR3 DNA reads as TGCGCCAGCAGCTTGGCAGCAGGGGATGGCTACACCTTC. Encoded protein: CASSLAAGDGYTF.

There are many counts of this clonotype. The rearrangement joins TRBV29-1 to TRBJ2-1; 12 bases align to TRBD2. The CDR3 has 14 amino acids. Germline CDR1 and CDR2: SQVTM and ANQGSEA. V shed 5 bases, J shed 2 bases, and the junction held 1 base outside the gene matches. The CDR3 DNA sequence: TGCAGCGTTCGGACTAGCGGGGCCTACAATGAGCAGTTCTTC. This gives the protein CSVRTSGAYNEQFF.

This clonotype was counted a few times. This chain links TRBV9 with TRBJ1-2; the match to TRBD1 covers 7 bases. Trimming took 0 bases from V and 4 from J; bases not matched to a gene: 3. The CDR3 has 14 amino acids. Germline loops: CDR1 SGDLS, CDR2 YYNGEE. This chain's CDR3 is CASSVGDSPYGYTF. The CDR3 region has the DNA TGTGCCAGCAGCGTAGGGGACAGCCCCTATGGCTACACCTTC.

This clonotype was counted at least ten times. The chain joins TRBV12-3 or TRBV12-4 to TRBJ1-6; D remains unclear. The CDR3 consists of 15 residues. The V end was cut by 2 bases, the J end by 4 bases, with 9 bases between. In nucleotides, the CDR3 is TGTGCCAGCAGTTTAATGGCGGAGTATAATTCACCCCTCCACTTT. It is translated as CASSLMAEYNSPLHF.

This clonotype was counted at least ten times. The CDR3 here is CASSIGQGNEKLFF. In DNA form, the CDR3 reads TGTGCCAGTAGTATTGGACAGGGGAATGAAAAACTGTTTTTT. The gene calls are TRBV19 and TRBJ1-4; 9 positions match TRBD1. Trimming removed 3 bases from V and 5 bases from J; junction bases left unmatched: 1. Per the germline V gene, CDR1 is LNHDA and CDR2 is SQIVND (reference sequence). The length of the CDR3 is 14 residues.

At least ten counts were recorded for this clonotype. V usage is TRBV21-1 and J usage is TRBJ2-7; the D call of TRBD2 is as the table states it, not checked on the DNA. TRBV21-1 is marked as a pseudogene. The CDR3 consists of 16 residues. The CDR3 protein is CASSNSYPRACVEQYF. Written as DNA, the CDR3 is TGTGCCAGCAGCAACTCGTACCCCAGGGCCTGTGTTGAGCAGTACTTC.

The CDR3 here is CASRSSGTVTGELFF. The CDR3 nucleotides are TGTGCCAGCAGATCTAGCGGGACAGTAACCGGGGAGCTGTTTTTT. The V call is TRBV6-1, the J call TRBJ2-2; 9 bases fit TRBD2. Trimming at V came to 6 bases and at J to 5 bases, leaving 7 bases not matched to a gene. The CDR3 consists of 15 residues. Germline V lookup: CDR1 MNHNS, CDR2 SASEGT.

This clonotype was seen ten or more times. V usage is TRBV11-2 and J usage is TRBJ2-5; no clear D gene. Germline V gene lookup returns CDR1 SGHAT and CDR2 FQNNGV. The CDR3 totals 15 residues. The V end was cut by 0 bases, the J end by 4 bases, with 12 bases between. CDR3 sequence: CASSLEPSEAETQYF. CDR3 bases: TGTGCCAGCAGCTTAGAACCCTCTGAAGCAGAGACCCAGTACTTC.

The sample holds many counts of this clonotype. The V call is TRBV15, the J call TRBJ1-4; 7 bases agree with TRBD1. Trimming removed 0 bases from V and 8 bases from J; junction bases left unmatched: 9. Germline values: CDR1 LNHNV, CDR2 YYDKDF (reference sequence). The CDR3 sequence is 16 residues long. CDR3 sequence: CATSRDWDSLSEKLFF. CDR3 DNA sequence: TGTGCCACCAGCAGAGATTGGGACAGTCTTTCGGAAAAACTGTTTTTT.

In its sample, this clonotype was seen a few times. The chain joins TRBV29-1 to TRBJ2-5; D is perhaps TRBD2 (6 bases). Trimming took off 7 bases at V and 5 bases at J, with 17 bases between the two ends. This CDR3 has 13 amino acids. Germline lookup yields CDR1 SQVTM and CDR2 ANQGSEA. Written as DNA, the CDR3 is TGCAGCGCTACAGCCCTGGAGGGCGAGACCCAGTACTTC. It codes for CSATALEGETQYF.

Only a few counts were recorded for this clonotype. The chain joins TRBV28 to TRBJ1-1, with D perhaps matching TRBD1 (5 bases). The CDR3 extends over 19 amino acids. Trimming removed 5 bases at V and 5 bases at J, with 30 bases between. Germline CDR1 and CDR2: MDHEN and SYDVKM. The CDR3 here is CASSGEYRWGETRGTEAFF. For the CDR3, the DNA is TGTGCCAGCAGTGGGGAATACAGGTGGGGAGAAACGAGGGGAACTGAAGCTTTCTTT.

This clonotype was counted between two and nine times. CDR3 bases: TGTGCCACCTGGGACAGCTTCTCCTACGAGCAGTACTTC. Its protein is CATWDSFSYEQYF. This chain joins TRBV25-1 and TRBJ2-7; 7 bases match TRBD1. This CDR3 comprises 13 residues. CDR1 is MGHDK and CDR2 is SYGVNS in the germline V gene. V dropped 10 bases and J dropped 0; count of bases not matched to a gene: 6.

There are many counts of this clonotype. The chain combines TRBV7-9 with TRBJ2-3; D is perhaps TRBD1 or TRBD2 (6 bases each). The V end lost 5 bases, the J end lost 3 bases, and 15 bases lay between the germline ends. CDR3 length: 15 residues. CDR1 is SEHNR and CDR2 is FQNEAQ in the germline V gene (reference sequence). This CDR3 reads CASSPAGGGTDTQYF. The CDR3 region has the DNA TGTGCCAGCAGCCCAGCCGGGGGCGGGACAGATACGCAGTATTTT.

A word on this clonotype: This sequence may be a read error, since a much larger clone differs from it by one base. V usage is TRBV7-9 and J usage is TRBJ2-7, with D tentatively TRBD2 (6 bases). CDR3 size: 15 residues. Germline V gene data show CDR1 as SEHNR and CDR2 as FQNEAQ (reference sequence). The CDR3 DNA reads TGTACCAGCAGCTCTCTTGGCGGGACCTCTTACGAGCAGTACTTC. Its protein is CTSSSLGGTSYEQYF.

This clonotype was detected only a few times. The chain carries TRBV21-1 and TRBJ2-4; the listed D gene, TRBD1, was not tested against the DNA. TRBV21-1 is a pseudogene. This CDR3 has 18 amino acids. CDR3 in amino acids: CASSSPGTGGCDKNIQYF. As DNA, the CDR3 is TGTGCCAGCAGCAGCCCCGGGACAGGGGGTTGCGACAAAAACATTCAGTACTTC.

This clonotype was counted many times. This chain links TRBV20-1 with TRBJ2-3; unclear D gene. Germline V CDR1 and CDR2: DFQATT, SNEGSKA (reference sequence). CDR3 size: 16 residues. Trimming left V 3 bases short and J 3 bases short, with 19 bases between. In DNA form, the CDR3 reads TGCAGTGCTAGGCACGGCAGTGGTTGGGGTACAGATACGCAGTATTTT. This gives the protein CSARHGSGWGTDTQYF.

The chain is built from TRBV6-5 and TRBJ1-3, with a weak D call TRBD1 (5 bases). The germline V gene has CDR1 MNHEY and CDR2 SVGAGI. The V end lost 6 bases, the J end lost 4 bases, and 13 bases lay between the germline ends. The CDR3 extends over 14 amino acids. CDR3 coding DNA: TGTGCCAGCAGAGACCAGGGTCCCGGAAACACCATATATTTT. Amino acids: CASRDQGPGNTIYF.

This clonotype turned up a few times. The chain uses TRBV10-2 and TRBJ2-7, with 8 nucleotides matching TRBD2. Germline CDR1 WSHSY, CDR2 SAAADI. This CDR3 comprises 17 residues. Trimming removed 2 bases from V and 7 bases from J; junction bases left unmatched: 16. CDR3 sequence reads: CASSETVPGLETSEQYF. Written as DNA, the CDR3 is TGCGCCAGCAGTGAGACTGTCCCGGGACTAGAGACGAGTGAGCAGTACTTC.

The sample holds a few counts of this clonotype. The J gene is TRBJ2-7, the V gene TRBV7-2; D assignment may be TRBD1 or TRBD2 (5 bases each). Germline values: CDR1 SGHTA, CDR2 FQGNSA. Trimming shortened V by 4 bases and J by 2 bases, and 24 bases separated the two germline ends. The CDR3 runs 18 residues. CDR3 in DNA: TGTGCCAGCAGCTCTCGAGTAGGGACGAGTGGGACCACCTACGAGCAGTACTTC. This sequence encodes CASSSRVGTSGTTYEQYF.

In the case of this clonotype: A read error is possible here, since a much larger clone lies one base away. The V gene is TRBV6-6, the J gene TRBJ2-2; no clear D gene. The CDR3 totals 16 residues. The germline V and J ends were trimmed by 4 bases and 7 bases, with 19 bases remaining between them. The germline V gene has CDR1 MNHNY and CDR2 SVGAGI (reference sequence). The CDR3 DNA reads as TGTGCCAGCAGTTTATACAGCTTAGGGCTCATCGGGGAGCTGTTTTTT. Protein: CASSLYSLGLIGELFF.

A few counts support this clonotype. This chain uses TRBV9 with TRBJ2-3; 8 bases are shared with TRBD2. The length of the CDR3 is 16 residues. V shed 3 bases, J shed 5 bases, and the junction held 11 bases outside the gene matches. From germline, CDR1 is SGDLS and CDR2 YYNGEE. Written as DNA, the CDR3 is TGTGCCAGCAGCGCTCGGGGGGGCCTTCTGGGAGATACGCAGTATTTT. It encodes CASSARGGLLGDTQYF. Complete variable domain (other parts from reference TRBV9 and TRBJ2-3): DSGVTQTPKHLITATGQRVTLRCSPRSGDLSVYWYQQSLDQGLQFLIQYYNGEERAKGNILERFSAQQFPDLHSELNLSSLELGDSALYFCASSARGGLLGDTQYFGPGTRLTVL.

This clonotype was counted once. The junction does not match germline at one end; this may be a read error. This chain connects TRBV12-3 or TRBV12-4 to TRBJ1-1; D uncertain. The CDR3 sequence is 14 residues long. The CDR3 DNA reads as TGTGCCAGCAACTTGGGTACGGCGAACGCTGAAGCTTTCTTT. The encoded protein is CASNLGTANAEAFF.

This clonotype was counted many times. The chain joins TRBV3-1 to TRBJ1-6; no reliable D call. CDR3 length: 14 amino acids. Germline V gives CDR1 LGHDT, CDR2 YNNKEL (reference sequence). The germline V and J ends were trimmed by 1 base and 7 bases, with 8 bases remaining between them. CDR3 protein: CASSQGVENSPLHF. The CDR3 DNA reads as TGTGCCAGCAGCCAAGGTGTAGAGAATTCACCCCTCCACTTT.

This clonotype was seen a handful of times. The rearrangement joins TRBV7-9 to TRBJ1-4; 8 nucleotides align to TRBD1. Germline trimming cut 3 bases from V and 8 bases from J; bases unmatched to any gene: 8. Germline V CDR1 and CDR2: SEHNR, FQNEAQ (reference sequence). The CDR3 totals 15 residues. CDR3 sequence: CASSFPGQGTEKLFF. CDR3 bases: TGTGCCAGCAGCTTCCCCGGACAGGGTACGGAAAAACTGTTTTTT.